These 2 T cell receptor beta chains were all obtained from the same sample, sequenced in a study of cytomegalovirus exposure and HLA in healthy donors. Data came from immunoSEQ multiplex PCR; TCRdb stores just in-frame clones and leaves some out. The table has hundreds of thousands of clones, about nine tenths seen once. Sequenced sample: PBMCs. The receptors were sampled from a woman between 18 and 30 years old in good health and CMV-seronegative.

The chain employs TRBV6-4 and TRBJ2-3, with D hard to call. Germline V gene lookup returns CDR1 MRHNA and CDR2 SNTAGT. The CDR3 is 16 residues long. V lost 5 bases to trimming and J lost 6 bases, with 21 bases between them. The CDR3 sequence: CASSIDPGPPGDTQYF. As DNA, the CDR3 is TGTGCCAGCAGTATAGATCCAGGTCCCCCTGGGGATACGCAGTATTTT.

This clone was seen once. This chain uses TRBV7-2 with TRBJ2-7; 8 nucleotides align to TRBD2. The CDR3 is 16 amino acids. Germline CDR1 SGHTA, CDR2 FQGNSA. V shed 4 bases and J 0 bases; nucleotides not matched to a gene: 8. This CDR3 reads CASSWRLAGLSYEQYF. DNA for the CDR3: TGTGCCAGCAGCTGGCGCCTAGCGGGCCTCTCCTACGAGCAGTACTTC.